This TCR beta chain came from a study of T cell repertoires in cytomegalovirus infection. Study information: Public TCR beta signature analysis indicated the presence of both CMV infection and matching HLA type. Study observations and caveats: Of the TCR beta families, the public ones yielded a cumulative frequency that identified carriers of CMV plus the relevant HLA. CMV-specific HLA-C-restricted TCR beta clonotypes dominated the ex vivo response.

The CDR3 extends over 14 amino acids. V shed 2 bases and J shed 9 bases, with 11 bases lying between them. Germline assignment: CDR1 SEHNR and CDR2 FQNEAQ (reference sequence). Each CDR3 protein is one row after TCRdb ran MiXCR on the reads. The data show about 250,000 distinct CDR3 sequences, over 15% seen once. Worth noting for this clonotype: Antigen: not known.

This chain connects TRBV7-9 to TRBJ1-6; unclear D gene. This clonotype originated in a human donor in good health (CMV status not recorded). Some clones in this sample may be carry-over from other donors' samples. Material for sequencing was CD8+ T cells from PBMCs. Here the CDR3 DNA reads TGTGCCAGCAGCTTACCAGGTTTTAGTTCACCCCTCCACTTT. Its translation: CASSLPGFSSPLHF.